The clone carrying this T cell receptor beta chain was observed a few times. Antigen unknown. The germline CDR1 and CDR2 sequences are SEHNR and FQNEAQ (reference sequence). Trimming at V came to 5 bases and at J to 0 bases, leaving 6 bases not matched to a gene. The CDR3 loop spans 15 amino acids. The source of the sample is a study of cytomegalovirus exposure and HLA in healthy donors. The overall study: In a previous analysis, nearly 120 million unique TCR beta sequences were found from some 180 million T cells.

Findings and limits, study-wide: Among the CMV-associated chains, a few were confirmed in vitro as specific for CMV antigens. TRBV6-2, TRBV6-3 and other indistinguishable V segments were excluded. Later analysis demonstrated an association between a missense DCLRE1C variant and TCR beta V- and J-gene trimming.

PCR amplification relied on 60 Vbeta primers (plus 13 Jbeta primers). The repertoire was sequenced with immunoSEQ multiplex PCR; TCRdb's copy has only in-frame clones and lacks some. This sample has 85,000 to 100,000 clones, with roughly 75% found just once. The sequence was collected from a woman aged 55-70 years in good health and CMV-seronegative. This rearrangement joins TRBV7-9 to TRBJ1-1; TRBD1 matches 7 bases. Sequencing used PBMCs. The CDR3 loop reads CASSPQGTVNTEAFF. CDR3 bases: TGTGCCAGCAGCCCCCAGGGGACAGTGAACACTGAAGCTTTCTTT.